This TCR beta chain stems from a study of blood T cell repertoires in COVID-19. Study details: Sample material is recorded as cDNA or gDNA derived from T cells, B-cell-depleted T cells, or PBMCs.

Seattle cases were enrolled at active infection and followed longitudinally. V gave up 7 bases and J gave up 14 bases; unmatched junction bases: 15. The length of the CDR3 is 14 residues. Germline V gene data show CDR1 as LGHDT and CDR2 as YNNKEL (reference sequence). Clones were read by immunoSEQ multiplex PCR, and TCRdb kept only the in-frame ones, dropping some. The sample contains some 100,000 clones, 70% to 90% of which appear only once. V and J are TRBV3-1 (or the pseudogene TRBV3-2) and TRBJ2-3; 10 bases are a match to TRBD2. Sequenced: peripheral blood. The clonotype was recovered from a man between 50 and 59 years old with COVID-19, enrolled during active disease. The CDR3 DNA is TGTGCCAGCACCTCTGTAGCGGGGGGCCCCCATCCGTATTTT. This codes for CASTSVAGGPHPYF.